This T cell receptor beta chain emerged from a study of T cell responses to AZD1222 COVID-19 vaccine. Findings and limits, study-wide: Unmutated variant regions reportedly attract nearly half of all spike-specific TCRs.

The table came from immunoSEQ multiplex PCR; TCRdb's copy has only in-frame clones and leaves some out. The data hold about 220,000 clones, with roughly 91% observed a single time. The CDR3 runs to 17 residues. Germline CDR1 SGHRS, CDR2 YFSETQ. Trimming shortened V by 2 bases and J by 1 base, and 19 bases separated the two germline ends. This clone turned up a few times. Its antigen is as yet unknown. The chain is built from TRBV5-1 and TRBJ2-7, with a possible D match to TRBD2 (5 bases). The clonotype was recovered from an adult in good health. The specimen was peripheral blood, collected on day 0 of MenACWY control vaccination. In DNA, the CDR3 is TGCGCCAGCAGCTTCGATCCCGCTGCCAGAGGGTCCTACGAGCAGTACTTC. Translation: CASSFDPAARGSYEQYF.